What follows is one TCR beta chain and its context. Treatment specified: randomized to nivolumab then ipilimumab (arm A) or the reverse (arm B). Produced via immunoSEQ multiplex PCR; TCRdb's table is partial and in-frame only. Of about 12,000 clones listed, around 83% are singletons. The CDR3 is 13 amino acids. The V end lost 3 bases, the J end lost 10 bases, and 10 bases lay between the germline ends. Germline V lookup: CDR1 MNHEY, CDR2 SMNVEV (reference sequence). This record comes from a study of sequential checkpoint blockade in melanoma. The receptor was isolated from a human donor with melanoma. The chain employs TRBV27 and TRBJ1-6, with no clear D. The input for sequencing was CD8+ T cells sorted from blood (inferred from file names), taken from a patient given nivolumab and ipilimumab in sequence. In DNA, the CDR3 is TGTGCCAGCAGTTTTTCGGGGAGGTCACCCCTCCACTTT. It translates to CASSFSGRSPLHF.